The clone carrying this T cell receptor beta chain was detected only a few times. The antigen is not known. The germline CDR1 and CDR2 sequences are MGHRA and YSYEKL. The CDR3 runs to 16 residues. Trimming at V came to 4 bases and at J to 7 bases, leaving 12 bases not matched to a gene. The record originates from a study of T cell repertoires in cytomegalovirus infection. Looking at the study overall: CMV infection plus the matching HLA type was flagged by public TCR beta signatures. Findings of the study overall: CMV carriers having the relevant HLA were flagged by cumulative public TCR beta family frequency.

TCRdb called the reads again in MiXCR, with one record for every CDR3 protein. Of 750,000 to 900,000 distinct CDR3 sequences listed, almost 30% were seen once; the top ten hold around 13%. The specimen comprised cultured CD8+ T cells from PBMCs, sampled from culture after CMV antigen stimulation. This receptor was obtained from a human donor in good health (CMV status not recorded). Some clones in this sample may be carry-over from other donors' samples. The chain recombines TRBV4-1 with TRBJ2-2, with 7 bases that match TRBD1. The CDR3 nucleotides are TGCGCCAGCAGCCGCGTGCAGGAAGGGGGCTTCGGGGAGCTGTTTTTT. The encoded protein is CASSRVQEGGFGELFF.